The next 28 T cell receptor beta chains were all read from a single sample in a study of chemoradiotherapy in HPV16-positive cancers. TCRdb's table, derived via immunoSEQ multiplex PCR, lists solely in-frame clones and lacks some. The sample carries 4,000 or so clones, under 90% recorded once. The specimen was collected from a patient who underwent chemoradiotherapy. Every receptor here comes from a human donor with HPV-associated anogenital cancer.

CDR3 sequence (DNA): TGTGCCACCAACAGGGGGCTCCAAGAGACCCAGTACTTC. Amino acids: CATNRGLQETQYF. The gene calls are TRBV2 and TRBJ2-5, with 9 bases that match TRBD1. V gave up 10 bases and J gave up 1 base; unmatched junction bases: 4. The CDR3 consists of 13 residues. Looked up from germline, CDR1 is SNHLY and CDR2 is FYNNEI.

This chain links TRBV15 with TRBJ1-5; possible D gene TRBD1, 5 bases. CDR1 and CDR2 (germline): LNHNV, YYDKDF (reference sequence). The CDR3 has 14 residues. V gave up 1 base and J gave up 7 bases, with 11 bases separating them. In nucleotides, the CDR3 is TGTGCCACCAGCAGAGTGGGGGTAGGACAGCCCCAGCATTTT. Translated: CATSRVGVGQPQHF.

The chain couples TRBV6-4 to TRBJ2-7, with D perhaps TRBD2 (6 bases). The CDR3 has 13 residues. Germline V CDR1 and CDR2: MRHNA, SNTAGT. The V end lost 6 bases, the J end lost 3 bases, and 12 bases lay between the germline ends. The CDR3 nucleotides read TGTGCCAGCAGCCGGGACTCAAACTACGAGCAGTACTTC. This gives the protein CASSRDSNYEQYF.

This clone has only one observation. As DNA, the CDR3 is TGTGCCAGCAGCTTCGTCAGGTTTGGGCAAGAGACCCAGTACTTC. Translation gives CASSFVRFGQETQYF. V is TRBV5-6 and J is TRBJ2-5; D is unresolved. Germline CDR1 SGHDT, CDR2 YYEEEE. The V and J ends lost 2 bases and 2 bases respectively, with 13 bases between them. The CDR3 length is 15 residues.

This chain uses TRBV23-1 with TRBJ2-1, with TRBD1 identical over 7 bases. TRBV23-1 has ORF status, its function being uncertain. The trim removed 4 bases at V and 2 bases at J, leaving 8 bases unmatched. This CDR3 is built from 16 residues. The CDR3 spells CASSPNPTGTYNEQFF. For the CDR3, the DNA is TGCGCCAGCAGTCCGAACCCGACAGGGACCTACAATGAGCAGTTCTTC.

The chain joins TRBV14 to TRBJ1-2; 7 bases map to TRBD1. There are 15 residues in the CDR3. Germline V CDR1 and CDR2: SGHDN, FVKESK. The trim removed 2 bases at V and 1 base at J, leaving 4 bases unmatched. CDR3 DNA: TGTGCCAGCAGCCAAACAGGGGTTGGTAACTATGGCTACACCTTC. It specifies CASSQTGVGNYGYTF. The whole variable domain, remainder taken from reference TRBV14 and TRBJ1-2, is EAGVTQFPSHSVIEKGQTVTLRCDPISGHDNLYWYRRVMGKEIKFLLHFVKESKQDESGMPNNRFLAERTGGTYSTLKVQPAELEDSGVYFCASSQTGVGNYGYTFGSGTRLTVV.

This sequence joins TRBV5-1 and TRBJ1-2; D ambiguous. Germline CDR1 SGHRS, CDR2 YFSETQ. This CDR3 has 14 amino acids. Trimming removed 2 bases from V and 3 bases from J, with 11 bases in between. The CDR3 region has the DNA TGCGCCAGCAGCTTAGTCTCGCAGTACTATGGCTACACCTTC. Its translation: CASSLVSQYYGYTF.

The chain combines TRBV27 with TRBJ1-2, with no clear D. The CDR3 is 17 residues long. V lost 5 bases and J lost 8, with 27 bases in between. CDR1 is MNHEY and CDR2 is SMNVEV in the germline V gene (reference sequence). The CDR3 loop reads CASSDGSGSGIAGGYTF. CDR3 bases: TGTGCCAGCAGTGATGGAAGTGGTTCGGGAATAGCGGGGGGCTACACCTTC.

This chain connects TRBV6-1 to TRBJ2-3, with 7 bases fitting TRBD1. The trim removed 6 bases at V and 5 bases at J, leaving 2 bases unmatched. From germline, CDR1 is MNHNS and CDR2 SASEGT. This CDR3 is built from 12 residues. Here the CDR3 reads CASRGDRDTQYF. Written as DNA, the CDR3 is TGTGCCAGCAGAGGGGACAGAGATACGCAGTATTTT.

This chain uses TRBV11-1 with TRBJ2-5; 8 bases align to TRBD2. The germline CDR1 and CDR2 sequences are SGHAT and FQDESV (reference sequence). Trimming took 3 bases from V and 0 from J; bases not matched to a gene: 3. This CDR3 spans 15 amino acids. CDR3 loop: CASSFSGVNQETQYF. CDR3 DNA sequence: TGTGCCAGCAGCTTTAGCGGGGTGAACCAAGAGACCCAGTACTTC.

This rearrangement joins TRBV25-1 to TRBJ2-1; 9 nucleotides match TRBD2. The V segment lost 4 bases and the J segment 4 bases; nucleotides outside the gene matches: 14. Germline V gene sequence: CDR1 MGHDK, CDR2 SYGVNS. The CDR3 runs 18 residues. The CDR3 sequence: CASSGQGLATVLYNEQFF. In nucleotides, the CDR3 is TGTGCCAGCAGTGGGCAAGGACTAGCGACCGTCTTATACAATGAGCAGTTCTTC.

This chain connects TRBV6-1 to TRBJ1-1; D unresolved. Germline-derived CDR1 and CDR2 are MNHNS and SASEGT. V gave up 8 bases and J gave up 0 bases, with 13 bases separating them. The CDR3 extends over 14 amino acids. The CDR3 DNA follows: TGTGCCAGCGAAAACGACGGTATGAACACTGAAGCTTTCTTT. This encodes CASENDGMNTEAFF.

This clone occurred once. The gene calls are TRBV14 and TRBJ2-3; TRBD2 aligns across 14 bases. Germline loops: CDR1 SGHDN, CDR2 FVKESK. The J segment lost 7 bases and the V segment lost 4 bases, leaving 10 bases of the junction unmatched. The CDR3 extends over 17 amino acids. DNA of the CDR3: TGTGCCAGCAGCCCCCGGGGGACTAGCGGGAGTTCGTATACGCAGTATTTT. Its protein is CASSPRGTSGSSYTQYF.

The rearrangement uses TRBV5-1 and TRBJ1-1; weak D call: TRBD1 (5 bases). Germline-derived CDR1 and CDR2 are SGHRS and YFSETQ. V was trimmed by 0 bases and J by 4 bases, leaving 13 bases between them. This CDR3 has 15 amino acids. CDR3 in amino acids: CASSLVEGSITEAFF. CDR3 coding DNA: TGCGCCAGCAGCTTGGTGGAGGGGAGTATCACTGAAGCTTTCTTT.

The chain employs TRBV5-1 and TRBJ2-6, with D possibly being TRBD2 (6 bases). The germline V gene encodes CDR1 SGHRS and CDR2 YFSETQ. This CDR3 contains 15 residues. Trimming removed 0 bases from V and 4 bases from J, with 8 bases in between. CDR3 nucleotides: TGCGCCAGCAGCTTGGTAGCGGCAGGGGCCAACGTCCTGACTTTC. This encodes CASSLVAAGANVLTF.

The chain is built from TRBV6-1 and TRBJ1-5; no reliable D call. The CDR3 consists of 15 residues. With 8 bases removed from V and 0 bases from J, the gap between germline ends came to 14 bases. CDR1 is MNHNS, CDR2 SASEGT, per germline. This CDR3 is CASVTEGYSNQPQHF. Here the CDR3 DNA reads TGTGCCAGCGTGACGGAAGGTTATAGCAATCAGCCCCAGCATTTT.

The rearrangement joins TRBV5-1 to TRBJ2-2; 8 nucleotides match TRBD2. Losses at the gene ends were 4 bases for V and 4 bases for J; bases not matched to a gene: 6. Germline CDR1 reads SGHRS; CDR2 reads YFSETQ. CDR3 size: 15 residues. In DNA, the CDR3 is TGCGCCAGCAGCAGACGGCTAGCGGGCACCGGGGAGCTGTTTTTT. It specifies CASSRRLAGTGELFF.

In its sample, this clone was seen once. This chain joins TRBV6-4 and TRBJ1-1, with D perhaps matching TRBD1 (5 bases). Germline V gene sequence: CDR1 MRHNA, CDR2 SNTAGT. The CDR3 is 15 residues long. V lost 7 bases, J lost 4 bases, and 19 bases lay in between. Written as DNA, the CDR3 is TGTGCCAGCACCCGACGGGGGGGAGCGGGCACTGAAGCTTTCTTT. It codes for CASTRRGGAGTEAFF.

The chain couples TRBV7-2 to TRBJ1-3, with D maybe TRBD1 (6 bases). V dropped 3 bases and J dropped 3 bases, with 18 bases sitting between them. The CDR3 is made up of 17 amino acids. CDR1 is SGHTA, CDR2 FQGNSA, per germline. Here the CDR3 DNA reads TGTGCCAGCAGCTTTGATCTTAGGGGGGCGCGTGGAAACACCATATATTTT. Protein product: CASSFDLRGARGNTIYF.

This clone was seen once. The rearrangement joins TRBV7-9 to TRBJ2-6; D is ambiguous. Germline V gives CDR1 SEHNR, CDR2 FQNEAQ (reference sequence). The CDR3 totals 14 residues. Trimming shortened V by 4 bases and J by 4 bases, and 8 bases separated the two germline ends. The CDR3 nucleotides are TGTGCCAGCAGCTGGGCGCTCGGGGCCAACGTCCTGACTTTC. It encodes CASSWALGANVLTF.

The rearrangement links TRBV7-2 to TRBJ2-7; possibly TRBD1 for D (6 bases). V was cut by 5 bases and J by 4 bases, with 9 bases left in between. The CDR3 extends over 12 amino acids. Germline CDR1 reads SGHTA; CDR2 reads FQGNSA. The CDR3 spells CASSQGKYEQYF. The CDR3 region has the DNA TGTGCCAGCAGCCAGGGGAAGTACGAGCAGTACTTC.

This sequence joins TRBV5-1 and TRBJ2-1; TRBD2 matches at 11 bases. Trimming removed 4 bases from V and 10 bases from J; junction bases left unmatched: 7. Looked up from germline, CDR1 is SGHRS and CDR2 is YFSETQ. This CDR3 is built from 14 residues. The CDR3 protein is CASSAGTSGTEQFF. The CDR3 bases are TGCGCCAGCAGCGCCGGGACTAGCGGAACCGAGCAGTTCTTC.

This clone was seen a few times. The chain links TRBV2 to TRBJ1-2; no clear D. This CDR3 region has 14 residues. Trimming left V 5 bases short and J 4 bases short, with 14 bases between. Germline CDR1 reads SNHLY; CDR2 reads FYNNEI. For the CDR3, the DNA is TGTGCCAGCAGTTACCGACCAGACCTCTATGGCTACACCTTC. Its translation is CASSYRPDLYGYTF. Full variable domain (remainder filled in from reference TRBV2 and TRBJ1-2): EPEVTQTPSHQVTQMGQEVILRCVPISNHLYFYWYRQILGQKVEFLVSFYNNEISEKSEIFDDQFSVERPDGSNFTLKIRSTKLEDSAMYFCASSYRPDLYGYTFGSGTRLTVV.

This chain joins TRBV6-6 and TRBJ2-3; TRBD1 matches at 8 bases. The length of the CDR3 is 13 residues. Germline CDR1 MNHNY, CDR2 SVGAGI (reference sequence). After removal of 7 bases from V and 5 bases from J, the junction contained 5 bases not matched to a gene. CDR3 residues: CASKDRGGDTQYF. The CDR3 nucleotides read TGTGCCAGCAAAGACAGGGGTGGAGATACGCAGTATTTT.

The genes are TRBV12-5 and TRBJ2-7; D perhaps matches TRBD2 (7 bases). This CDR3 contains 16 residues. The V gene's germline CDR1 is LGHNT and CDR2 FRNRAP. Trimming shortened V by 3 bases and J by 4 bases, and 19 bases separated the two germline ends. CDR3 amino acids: CASGLGGGAPLYEQYF. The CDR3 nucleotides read TGTGCTAGTGGTTTAGGAGGGGGGGCGCCATTGTACGAGCAGTACTTC.

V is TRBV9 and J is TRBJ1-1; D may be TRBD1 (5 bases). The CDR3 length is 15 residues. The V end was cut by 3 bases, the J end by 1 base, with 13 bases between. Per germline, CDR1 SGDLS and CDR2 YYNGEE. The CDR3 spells CASSGRDFPNTEAFF. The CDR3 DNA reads TGTGCCAGCAGCGGGCGGGACTTCCCGAACACTGAAGCTTTCTTT. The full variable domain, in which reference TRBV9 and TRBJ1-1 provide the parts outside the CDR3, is DSGVTQTPKHLITATGQRVTLRCSPRSGDLSVYWYQQSLDQGLQFLIQYYNGEERAKGNILERFSAQQFPDLHSELNLSSLELGDSALYFCASSGRDFPNTEAFFGQGTRLTVV.

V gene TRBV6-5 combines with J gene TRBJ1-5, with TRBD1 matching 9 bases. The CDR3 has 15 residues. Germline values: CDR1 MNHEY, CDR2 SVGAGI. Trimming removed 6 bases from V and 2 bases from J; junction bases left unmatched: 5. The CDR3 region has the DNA TGTGCCAGCAGCAGGACAGGGGTGGGCAATCAGCCCCAGCATTTT. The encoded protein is CASSRTGVGNQPQHF.

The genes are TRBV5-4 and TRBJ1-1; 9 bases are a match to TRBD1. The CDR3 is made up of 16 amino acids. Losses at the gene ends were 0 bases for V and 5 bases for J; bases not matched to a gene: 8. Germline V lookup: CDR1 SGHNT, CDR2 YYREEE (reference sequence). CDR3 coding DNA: TGTGCCAGCAGCTTGGGCGTGGGGACAGGGTCTACTGAAGCTTTCTTT. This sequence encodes CASSLGVGTGSTEAFF.